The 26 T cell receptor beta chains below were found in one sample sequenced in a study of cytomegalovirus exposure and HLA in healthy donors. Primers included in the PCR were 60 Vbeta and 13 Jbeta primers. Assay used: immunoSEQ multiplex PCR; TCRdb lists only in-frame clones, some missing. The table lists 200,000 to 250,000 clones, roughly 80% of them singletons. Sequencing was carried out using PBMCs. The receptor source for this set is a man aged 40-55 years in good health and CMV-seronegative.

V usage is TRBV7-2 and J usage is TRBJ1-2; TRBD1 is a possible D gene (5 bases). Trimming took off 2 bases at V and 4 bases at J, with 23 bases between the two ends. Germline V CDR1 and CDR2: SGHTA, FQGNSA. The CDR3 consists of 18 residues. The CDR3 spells CASSLYELWRGIGYGYTF. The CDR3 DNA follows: TGTGCCAGCAGCTTATACGAGCTATGGAGGGGAATCGGCTATGGCTACACCTTC.

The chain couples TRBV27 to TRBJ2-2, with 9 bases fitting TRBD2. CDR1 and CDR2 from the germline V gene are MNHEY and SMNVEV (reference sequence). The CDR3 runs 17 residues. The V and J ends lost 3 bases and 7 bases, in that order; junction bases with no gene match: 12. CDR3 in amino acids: CASSLDSGRFFVGELFF. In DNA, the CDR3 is TGTGCCAGCAGTTTGGATAGCGGGAGATTCTTCGTCGGGGAGCTGTTTTTT.

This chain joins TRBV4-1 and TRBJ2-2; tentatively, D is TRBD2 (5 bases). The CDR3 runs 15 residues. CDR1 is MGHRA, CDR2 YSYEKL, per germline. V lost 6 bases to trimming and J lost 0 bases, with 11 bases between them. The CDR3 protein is CASSPRTANTGELFF. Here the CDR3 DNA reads TGCGCCAGCAGTCCCAGGACTGCGAACACCGGGGAGCTGTTTTTT.

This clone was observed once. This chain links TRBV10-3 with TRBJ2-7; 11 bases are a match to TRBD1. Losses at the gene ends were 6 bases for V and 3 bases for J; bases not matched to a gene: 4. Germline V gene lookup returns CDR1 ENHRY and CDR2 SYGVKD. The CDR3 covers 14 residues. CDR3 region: CAISSGTGGYEQYF. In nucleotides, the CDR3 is TGTGCCATCAGCTCCGGGACAGGGGGCTACGAGCAGTACTTC.

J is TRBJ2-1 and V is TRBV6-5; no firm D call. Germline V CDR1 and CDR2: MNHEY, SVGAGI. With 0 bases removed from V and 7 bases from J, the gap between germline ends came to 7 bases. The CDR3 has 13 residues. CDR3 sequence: CASSYSSENEQFF. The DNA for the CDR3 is TGTGCCAGCAGTTACTCGAGTGAGAATGAGCAGTTCTTC.

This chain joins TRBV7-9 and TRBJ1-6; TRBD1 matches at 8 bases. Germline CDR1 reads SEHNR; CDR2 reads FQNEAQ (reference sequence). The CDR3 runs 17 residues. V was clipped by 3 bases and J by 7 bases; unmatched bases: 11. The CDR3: CASSFLSGQGGNSPLHF. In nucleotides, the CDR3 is TGTGCCAGCAGCTTTCTTTCAGGACAGGGTGGGAATTCACCCCTCCACTTT.

CDR3 sequence (DNA): TGTGCCAGTAGCCCTTTAACGGGAAAGGGTGAAAAACTGTTTTTT. It translates to CASSPLTGKGEKLFF. This chain joins TRBV19 and TRBJ1-4; D is unclear. The germline V gene has CDR1 LNHDA and CDR2 SQIVND (reference sequence). The CDR3 covers 15 residues. V was clipped by 6 bases and J by 7 bases, with 18 bases between them.

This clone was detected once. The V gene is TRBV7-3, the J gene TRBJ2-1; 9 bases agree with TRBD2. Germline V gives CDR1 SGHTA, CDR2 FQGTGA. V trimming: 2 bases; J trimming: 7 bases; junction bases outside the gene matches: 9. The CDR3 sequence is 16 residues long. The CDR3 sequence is CASSLRVSGSLNEQFF. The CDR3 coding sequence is TGTGCCAGCAGCTTACGTGTTAGCGGGAGTTTGAATGAGCAGTTCTTC. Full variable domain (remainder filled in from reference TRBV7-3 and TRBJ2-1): GAGVSQTPSNKVTEKGKYVELRCDPISGHTALYWYRQSLGQGPEFLIYFQGTGAADDSGLPNDRFFAVRPEGSVSTLKIQRTERGDSAVYLCASSLRVSGSLNEQFFGPGTRLTVL.

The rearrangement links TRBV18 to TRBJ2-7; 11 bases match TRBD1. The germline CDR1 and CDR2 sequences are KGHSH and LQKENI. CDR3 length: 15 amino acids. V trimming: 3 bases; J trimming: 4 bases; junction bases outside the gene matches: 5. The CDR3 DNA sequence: TGTGCCAGCTCACCGGATCGGGACAGGGGGTACGAGCAGTACTTC. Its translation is CASSPDRDRGYEQYF.

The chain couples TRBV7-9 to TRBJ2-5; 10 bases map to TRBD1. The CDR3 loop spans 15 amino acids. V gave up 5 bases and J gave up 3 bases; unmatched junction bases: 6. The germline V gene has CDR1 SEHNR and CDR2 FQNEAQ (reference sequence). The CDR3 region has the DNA TGTGCCAGCAGCCCGTTGGGACAGGGGAAAGAGACCCAGTACTTC. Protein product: CASSPLGQGKETQYF.

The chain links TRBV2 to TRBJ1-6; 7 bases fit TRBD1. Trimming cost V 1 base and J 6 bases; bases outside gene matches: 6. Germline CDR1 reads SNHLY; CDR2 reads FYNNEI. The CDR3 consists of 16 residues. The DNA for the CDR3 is TGTGCCAGCAGTGAAGACCGGGACAGCTTTAATTCACCCCTCCACTTT. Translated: CASSEDRDSFNSPLHF.

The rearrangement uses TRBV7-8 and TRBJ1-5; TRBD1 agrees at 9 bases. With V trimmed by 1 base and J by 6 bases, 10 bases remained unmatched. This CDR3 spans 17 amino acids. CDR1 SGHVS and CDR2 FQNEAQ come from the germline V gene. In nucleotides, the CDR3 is TGTGCCAGCAGCTTAGGTACAGGGACAGGGTCAGGTCAGCCCCAGCATTTT. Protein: CASSLGTGTGSGQPQHF.

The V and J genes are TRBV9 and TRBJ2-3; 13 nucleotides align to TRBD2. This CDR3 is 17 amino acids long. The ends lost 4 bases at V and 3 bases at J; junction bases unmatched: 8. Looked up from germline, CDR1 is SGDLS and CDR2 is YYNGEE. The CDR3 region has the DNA TGTGCCAGCAGCCGTACTAGCGGGGGGGTAGGAACAGATACGCAGTATTTT. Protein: CASSRTSGGVGTDTQYF.

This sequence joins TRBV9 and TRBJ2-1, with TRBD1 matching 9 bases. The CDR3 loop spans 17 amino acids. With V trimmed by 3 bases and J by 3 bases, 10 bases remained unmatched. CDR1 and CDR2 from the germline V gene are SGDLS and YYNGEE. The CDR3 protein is CASSGGPRQGDYNEQFF. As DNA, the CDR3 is TGTGCCAGCAGCGGCGGCCCGAGACAGGGGGACTACAATGAGCAGTTCTTC.

The CDR3 DNA is TGTGCCAGTAGTACACAAACAGTCACTGAAGCTTTCTTT. Protein sequence: CASSTQTVTEAFF. The rearrangement links TRBV19 to TRBJ1-1; D is unresolved. The CDR3 sequence is 13 residues long. Germline V gene lookup returns CDR1 LNHDA and CDR2 SQIVND (reference sequence). Trimming took off 4 bases at V and 4 bases at J, with 10 bases between the two ends.

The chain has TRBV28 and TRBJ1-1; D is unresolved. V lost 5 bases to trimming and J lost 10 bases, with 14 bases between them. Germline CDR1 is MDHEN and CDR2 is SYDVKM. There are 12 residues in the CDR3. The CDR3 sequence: CASSPLAQRAFF. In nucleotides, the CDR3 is TGTGCCAGCAGTCCGTTAGCCCAGCGAGCTTTCTTT.

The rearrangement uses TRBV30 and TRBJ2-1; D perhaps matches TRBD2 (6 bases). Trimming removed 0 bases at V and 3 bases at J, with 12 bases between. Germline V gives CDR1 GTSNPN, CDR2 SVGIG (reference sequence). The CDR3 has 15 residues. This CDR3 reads CAWSVRGDFYNEQFF. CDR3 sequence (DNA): TGTGCCTGGAGTGTACGAGGGGACTTCTACAATGAGCAGTTCTTC.

The CDR3 DNA reads TGTGCCAGCAGCGTATTGGAGCGGGGGATCGATGAGCAGTTCTTC. It translates to CASSVLERGIDEQFF. The chain has TRBV9 and TRBJ2-1; TRBD2 agrees at 8 bases. Germline-derived CDR1 and CDR2 are SGDLS and YYNGEE. Germline trimming cut 1 base from V and 8 bases from J; bases unmatched to any gene: 8. CDR3 length: 15 amino acids.

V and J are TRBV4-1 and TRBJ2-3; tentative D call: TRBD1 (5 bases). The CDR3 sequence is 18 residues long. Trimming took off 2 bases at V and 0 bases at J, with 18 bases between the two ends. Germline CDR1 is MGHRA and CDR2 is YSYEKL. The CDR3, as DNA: TGCGCCAGCAGCCAAAGGACAATTCCTACATCTAGCACAGATACGCAGTATTTT. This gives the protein CASSQRTIPTSSTDTQYF.

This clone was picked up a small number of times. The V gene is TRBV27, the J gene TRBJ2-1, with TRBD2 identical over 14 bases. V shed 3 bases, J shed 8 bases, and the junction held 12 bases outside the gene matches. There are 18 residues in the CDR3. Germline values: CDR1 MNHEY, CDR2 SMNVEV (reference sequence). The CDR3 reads CASSFVPGLAGVGDEQFF. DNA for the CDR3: TGTGCCAGCAGTTTCGTCCCGGGACTAGCGGGGGTGGGGGATGAGCAGTTCTTC.

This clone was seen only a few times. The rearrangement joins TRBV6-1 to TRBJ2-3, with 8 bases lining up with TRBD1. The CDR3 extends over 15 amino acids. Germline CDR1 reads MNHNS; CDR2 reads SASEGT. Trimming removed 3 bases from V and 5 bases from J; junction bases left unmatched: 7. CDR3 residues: CASSDRQGWQDTQYF. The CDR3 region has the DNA TGTGCCAGCAGTGATAGACAGGGGTGGCAAGATACGCAGTATTTT.

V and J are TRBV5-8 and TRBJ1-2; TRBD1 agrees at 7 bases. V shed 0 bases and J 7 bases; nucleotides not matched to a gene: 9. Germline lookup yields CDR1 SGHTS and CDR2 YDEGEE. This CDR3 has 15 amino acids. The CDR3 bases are TGTGCCAGCAGCTTGGGGGCCAGGGGGTATGGTGGCTACACCTTC. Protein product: CASSLGARGYGGYTF.

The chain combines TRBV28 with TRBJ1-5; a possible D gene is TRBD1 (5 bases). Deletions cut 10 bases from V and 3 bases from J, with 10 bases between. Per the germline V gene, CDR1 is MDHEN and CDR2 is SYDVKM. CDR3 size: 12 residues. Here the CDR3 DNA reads TGTGCCACTGCAGGGCCCAATCAGCCCCAGCATTTT. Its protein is CATAGPNQPQHF.

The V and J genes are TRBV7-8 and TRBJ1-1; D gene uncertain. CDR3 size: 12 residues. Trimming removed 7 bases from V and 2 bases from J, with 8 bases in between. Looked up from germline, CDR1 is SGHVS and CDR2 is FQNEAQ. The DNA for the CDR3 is TGTGCCAGCACCCCGTCCAACACTGAAGCTTTCTTT. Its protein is CASTPSNTEAFF. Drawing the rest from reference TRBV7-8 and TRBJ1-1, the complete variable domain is GAGVSQSPRYKVAKRGQDVALRCDPISGHVSLFWYQQALGQGPEFLTYFQNEAQLDKSGLPSDRFFAERPEGSVSTLKIQRTQQEDSAVYLCASTPSNTEAFFGQGTRLTVV.

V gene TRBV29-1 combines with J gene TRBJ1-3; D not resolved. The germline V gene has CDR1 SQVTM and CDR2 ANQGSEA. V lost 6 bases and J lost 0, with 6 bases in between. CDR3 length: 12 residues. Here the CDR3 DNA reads TGCAGCGTGGGCCACTCTGGAAACACCATATATTTT. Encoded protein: CSVGHSGNTIYF.

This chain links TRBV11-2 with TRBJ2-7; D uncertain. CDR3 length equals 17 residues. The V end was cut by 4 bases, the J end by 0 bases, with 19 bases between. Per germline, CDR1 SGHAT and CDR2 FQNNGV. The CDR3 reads CASSSSYSPLGSYEQYF. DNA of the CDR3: TGTGCCAGCAGCTCCTCCTACAGCCCTCTGGGCTCCTACGAGCAGTACTTC.